Reported below is one TCR beta chain. As processed by the authors: Reference gene primer amplification gave estimated nucleated cell counts. This table comes from immunoSEQ multiplex PCR, and its TCRdb copy is limited to in-frame clones, with some not included. Clone size and V and J calls were adopted from that table, with D and trimming inferred from the DNA. The data show a few hundred thousand clones, with roughly 90% seen just once and 3% held by the top ten. The sample belongs to a study of blood T cell repertoires in COVID-19. About the research overall: Donors in the United States, Italy and Spain gave samples during acute or convalescent COVID-19.

CDR1 and CDR2 (germline): LNHDA, SQIVND (reference sequence). The CDR3 runs to 15 residues. This sequence was found in a woman in her thirties with active or convalescent COVID-19. The J gene is TRBJ2-4, the V gene TRBV19; TRBD2 matches at 7 bases. What was sequenced was peripheral blood. For the CDR3, the DNA is TGTGCTACTAGTGTGGGGGGGACAGCCAAAAACATTCAGTACTTC. Protein product: CATSVGGTAKNIQYF.